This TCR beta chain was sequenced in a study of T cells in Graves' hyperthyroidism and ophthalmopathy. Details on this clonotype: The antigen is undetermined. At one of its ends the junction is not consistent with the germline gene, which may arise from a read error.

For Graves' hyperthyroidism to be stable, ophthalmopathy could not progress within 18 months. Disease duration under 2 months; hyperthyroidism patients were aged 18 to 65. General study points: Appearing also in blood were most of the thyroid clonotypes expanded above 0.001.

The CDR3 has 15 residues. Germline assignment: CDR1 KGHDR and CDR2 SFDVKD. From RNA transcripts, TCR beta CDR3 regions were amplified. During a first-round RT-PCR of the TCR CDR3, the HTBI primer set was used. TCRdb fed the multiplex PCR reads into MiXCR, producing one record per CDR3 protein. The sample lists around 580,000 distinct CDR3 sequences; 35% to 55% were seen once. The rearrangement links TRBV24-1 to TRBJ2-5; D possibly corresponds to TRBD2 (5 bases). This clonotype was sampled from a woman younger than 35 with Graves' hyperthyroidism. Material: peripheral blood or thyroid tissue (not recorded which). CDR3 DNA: TGTGCCACCAGTGATCCGCGGAGGCGGCAAGAGACCCAGAACTTC. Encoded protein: CATSDPRRRQETQNF.